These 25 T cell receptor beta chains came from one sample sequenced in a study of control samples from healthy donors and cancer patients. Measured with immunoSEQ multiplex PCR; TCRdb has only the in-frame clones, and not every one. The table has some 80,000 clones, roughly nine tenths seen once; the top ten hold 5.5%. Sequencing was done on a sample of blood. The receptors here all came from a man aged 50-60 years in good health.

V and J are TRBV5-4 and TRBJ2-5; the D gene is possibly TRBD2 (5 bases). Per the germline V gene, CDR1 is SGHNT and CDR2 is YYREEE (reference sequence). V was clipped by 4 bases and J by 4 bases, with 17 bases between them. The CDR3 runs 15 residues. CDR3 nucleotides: TGTGCCAGCAGCCCTCGGGGTAGATTGGGAGAGACCCAGTACTTC. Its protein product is CASSPRGRLGETQYF.

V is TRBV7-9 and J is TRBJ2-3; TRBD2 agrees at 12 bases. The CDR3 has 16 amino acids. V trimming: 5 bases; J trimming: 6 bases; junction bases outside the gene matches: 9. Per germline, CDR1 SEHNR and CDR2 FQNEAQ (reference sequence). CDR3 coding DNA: TGTGCCAGCAGCCCCCTGACTAGCGGGGGACGGGATACGCAGTATTTT. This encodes CASSPLTSGGRDTQYF.

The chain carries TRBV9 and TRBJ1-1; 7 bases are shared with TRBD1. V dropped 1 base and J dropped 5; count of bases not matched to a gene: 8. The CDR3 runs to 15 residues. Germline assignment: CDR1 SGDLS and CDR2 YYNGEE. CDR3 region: CASSVSSGGRTEAFF. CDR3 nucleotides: TGTGCCAGCAGCGTAAGCTCAGGGGGTCGGACTGAAGCTTTCTTT.

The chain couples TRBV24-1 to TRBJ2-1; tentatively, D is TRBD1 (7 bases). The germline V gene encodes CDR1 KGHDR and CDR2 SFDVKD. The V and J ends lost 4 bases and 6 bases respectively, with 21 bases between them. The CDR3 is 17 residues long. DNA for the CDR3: TGTGCCACCAGTGACGCCCTGGGGTCAGGGGGAGGCAATGAGCAGTTCTTC. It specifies CATSDALGSGGGNEQFF.

The CDR3 spells CASSPDRTYIGYTF. The CDR3 region has the DNA TGTGCCAGCAGTCCCGACAGGACCTATATTGGCTACACCTTC. The J gene is TRBJ1-2, the V gene TRBV6-5; perhaps TRBD1 as D (6 bases). The V gene lost 5 bases and the J gene lost 7 bases, with 17 bases spanning the gap. The length of the CDR3 is 14 residues. The germline CDR1 and CDR2 sequences are MNHEY and SVGAGI.

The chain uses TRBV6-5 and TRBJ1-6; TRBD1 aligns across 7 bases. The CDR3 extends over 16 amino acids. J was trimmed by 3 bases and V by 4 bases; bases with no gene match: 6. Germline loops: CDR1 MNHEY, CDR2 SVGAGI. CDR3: CASSLQGLSYNSPLHF. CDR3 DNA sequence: TGTGCCAGCAGTTTACAGGGGTTGAGCTATAATTCACCCCTCCACTTT.

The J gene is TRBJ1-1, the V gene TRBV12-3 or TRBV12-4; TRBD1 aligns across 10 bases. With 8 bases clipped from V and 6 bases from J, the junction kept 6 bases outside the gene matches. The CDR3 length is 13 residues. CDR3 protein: CASVGQGRAEAFF. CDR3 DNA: TGTGCCAGCGTGGGACAGGGGAGGGCTGAAGCTTTCTTT.

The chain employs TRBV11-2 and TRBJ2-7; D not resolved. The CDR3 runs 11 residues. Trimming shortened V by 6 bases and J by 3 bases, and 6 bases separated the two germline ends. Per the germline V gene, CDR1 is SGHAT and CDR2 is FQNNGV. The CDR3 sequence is CASSLYYEQYF. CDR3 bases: TGTGCCAGCAGTCTTTACTACGAGCAGTACTTC.

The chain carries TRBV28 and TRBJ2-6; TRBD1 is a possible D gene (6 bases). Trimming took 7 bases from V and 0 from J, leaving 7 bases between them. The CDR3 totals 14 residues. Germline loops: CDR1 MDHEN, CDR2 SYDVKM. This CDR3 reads CASTGVSGANVLTF. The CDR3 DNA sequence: TGTGCCAGCACAGGGGTCTCTGGGGCCAACGTCCTGACTTTC.

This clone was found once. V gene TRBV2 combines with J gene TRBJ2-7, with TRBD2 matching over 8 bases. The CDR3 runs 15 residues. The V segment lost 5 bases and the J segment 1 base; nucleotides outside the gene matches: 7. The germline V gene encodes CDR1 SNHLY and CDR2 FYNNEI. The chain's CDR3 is CASSIKRGPSYEQYF. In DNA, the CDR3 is TGTGCCAGCAGTATTAAGCGGGGGCCGTCCTACGAGCAGTACTTC.

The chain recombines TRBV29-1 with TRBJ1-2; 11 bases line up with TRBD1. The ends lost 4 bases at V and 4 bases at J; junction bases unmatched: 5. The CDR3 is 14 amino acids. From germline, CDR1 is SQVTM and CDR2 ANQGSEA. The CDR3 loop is CSVAGTGGGYGYTF. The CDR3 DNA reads TGCAGCGTTGCCGGGACAGGGGGAGGCTATGGCTACACCTTC.

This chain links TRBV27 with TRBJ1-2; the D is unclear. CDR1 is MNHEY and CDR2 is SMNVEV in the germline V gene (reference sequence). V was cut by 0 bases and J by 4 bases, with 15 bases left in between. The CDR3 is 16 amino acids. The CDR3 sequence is CASSLSPIFSSYGYTF. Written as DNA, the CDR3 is TGTGCCAGCAGTTTATCCCCAATTTTCTCTAGCTATGGCTACACCTTC.

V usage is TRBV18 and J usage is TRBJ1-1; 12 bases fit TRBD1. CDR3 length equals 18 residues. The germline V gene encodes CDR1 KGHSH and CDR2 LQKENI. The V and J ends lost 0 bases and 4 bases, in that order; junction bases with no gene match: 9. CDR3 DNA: TGTGCCAGCTCACCACCTTCGGGACAGGGGGCTCGAAGCACTGAAGCTTTCTTT. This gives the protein CASSPPSGQGARSTEAFF.

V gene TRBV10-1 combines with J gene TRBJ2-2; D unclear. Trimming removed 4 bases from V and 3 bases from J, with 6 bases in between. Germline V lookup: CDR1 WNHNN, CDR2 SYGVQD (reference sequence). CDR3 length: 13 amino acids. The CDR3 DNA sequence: TGCGCCAGCAGTGGTAGCTACACCGGGGAGCTGTTTTTT. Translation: CASSGSYTGELFF.

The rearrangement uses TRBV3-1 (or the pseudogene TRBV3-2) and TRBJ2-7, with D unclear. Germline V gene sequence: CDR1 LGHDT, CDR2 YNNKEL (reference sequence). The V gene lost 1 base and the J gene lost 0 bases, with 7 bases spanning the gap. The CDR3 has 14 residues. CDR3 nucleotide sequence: TGTGCCAGCAGCCAAGTGTTCAGCTCCTACGAGCAGTACTTC. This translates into CASSQVFSSYEQYF.

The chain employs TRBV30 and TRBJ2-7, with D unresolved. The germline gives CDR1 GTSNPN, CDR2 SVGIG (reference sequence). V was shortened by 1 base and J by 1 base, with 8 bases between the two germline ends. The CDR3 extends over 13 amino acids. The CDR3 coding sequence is TGTGCCTGGAGTGGGGCCCCTTCCTACGAGCAGTACTTC. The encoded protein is CAWSGAPSYEQYF.

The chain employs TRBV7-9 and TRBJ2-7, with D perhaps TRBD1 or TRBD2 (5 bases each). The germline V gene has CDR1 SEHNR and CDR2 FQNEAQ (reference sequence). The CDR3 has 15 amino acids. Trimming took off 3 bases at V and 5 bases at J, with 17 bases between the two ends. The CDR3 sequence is CASSFRRVGTNEQYF. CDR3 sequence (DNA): TGTGCCAGCAGCTTCCGCAGGGTTGGGACGAACGAGCAGTACTTC. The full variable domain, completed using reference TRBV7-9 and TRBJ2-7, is DTGVSQNPRHKITKRGQNVTFRCDPISEHNRLYWYRQTLGQGPEFLTYFQNEAQLEKSRLLSDRFSAERPKGSFSTLEIQRTEQGDSAMYLCASSFRRVGTNEQYFGPGTRLTVT.

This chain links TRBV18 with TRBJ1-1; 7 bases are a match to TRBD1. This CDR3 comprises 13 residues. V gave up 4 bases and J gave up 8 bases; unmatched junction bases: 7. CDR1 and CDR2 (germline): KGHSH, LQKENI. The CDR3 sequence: CASSLGTAREAFF. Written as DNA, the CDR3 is TGTGCCAGCTCACTGGGGACAGCCCGGGAAGCTTTCTTT.

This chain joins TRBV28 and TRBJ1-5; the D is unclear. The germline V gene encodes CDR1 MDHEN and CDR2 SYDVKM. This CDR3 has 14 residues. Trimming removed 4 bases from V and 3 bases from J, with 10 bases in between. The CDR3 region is CASSSTSYNQPQHF. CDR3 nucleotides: TGTGCCAGCAGTTCGACCAGTTACAATCAGCCCCAGCATTTT. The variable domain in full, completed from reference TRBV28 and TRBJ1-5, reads DVKVTQSSRYLVKRTGEKVFLECVQDMDHENMFWYRQDPGLGLRLIYFSYDVKMKEKGDIPEGYSVSREKKERFSLILESASTNQTSMYLCASSSTSYNQPQHFGDGTRLSIL.

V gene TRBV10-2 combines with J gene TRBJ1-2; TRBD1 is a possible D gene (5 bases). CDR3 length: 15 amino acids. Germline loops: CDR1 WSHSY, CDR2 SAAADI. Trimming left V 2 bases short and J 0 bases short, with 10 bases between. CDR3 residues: CASSETGEPNYGYTF. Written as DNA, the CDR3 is TGCGCCAGCAGTGAGACGGGGGAACCTAACTATGGCTACACCTTC.

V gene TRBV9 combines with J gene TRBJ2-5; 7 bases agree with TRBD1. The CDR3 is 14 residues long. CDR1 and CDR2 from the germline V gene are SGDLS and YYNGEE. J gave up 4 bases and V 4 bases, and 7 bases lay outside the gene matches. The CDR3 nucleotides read TGTGCCAGCAGCCCGGGACAGCCGCCAGAGACCCAGTACTTC. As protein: CASSPGQPPETQYF.

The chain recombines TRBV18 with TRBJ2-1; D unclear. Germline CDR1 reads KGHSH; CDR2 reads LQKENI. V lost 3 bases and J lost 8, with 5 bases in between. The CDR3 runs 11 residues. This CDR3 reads CASSPDYEQFF. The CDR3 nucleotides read TGTGCCAGCTCACCGGATTATGAGCAGTTCTTC.

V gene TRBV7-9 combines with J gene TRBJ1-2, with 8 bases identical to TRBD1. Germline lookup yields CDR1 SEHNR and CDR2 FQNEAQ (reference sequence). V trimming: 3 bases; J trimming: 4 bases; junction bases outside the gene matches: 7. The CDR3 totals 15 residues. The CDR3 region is CASSLDRARGYGYTF. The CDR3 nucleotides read TGTGCCAGCAGCTTGGACAGGGCGCGGGGCTATGGCTACACCTTC.

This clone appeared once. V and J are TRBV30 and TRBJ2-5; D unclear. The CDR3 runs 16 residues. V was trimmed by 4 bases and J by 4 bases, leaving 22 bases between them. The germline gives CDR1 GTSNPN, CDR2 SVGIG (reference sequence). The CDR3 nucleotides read TGTGCCTGGACCCCCGGCCTTGTGGGAAGAGGAGAGACCCAGTACTTC. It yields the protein CAWTPGLVGRGETQYF. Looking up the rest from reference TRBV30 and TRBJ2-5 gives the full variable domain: SQTIHQWPATLVQPVGSPLSLECTVEGTSNPNLYWYRQAAGRGLQLLFYSVGIGQISSEVPQNLSASRPQDRQFILSSKKLLLSDSGFYLCAWTPGLVGRGETQYFGPGTRLLVL.

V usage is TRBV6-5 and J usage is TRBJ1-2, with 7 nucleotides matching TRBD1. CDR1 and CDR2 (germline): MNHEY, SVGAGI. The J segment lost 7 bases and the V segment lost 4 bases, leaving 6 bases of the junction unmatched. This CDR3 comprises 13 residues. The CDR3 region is CASSLTGMGGYTF. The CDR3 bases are TGTGCCAGCAGTTTGACAGGGATGGGTGGCTACACCTTC.